One and the same sample provided the 26 T cell receptor beta chains below, sequenced in a study of high-grade serous ovarian cancer treatment subgroups. Tumor samples were taken before definitive surgery or chemotherapy. Profiling relied on immunoSEQ multiplex PCR, and the TCRdb table lists in-frame clones only, not all of them. The sample has under 7,000 clones, roughly three quarters seen once. What was sequenced was tumor tissue. The receptors were gathered from a human donor with high-grade serous ovarian cancer.

This sequence joins TRBV6-6 and TRBJ1-5; D remains ambiguous. Germline V lookup: CDR1 MNHNY, CDR2 SVGAGI (reference sequence). This CDR3 is built from 13 residues. The V end was cut by 6 bases, the J end by 3 bases, with 9 bases between. The CDR3 region is CASSPWNNQPQHF. The CDR3 nucleotides read TGTGCCAGCAGCCCCTGGAACAATCAGCCCCAGCATTTT.

In its sample, this clone was seen a few times. This chain joins TRBV6-1 and TRBJ2-7; D might be TRBD2 (6 bases). The CDR3 totals 13 residues. V was clipped by 5 bases and J by 0 bases, with 8 bases between them. Germline V lookup: CDR1 MNHNS, CDR2 SASEGT. The CDR3 here is CASSRESSYEQYF. The CDR3 DNA reads as TGTGCCAGCAGTCGGGAGAGCTCCTACGAGCAGTACTTC.

The chain is built from TRBV5-1 and TRBJ1-2, with D maybe TRBD1 (5 bases). Germline V gene data show CDR1 as SGHRS and CDR2 as YFSETQ. This CDR3 region has 13 residues. The V end lost 4 bases, the J end lost 8 bases, and 15 bases lay between the germline ends. This CDR3 is CASSGGTARGYTF. The CDR3 DNA follows: TGCGCCAGCAGCGGGGGGACGGCACGGGGCTACACCTTC.

In this sample, this clone turned up once. This chain connects TRBV6-1 to TRBJ1-2; D gene uncertain. This CDR3 is built from 12 residues. V was shortened by 7 bases and J by 5 bases, with 11 bases between the two germline ends. CDR1 MNHNS and CDR2 SASEGT come from the germline V gene. The CDR3, as DNA: TGTGCCAGCACGATTGGCAGATATGGCTACACCTTC. Amino acid sequence: CASTIGRYGYTF.

This clone was seen just once. The genes are TRBV11-2 and TRBJ2-6, with 9 positions matching TRBD1. Germline V CDR1 and CDR2: SGHAT, FQNNGV. V shed 5 bases, J shed 1 base, and the junction held 9 bases outside the gene matches. The CDR3 is 18 residues long. CDR3 nucleotides: TGTGCCAGCAGCCGTACAGGGGGCAGGAGGTCTGGGGCCAACGTCCTGACTTTC. This translates into CASSRTGGRRSGANVLTF.

The CDR3 spells CASSSARLGEQFF. The CDR3 DNA reads TGTGCCAGCAGCTCCGCTAGGTTGGGCGAGCAGTTCTTC. The gene calls are TRBV7-2 and TRBJ2-1; D unclear. CDR3 size: 13 residues. V lost 4 bases to trimming and J lost 10 bases, with 14 bases between them. Germline values: CDR1 SGHTA, CDR2 FQGNSA.

This clone was detected only a few times. The V gene is TRBV4-1, the J gene TRBJ1-2, with TRBD1 as a possible D gene (5 bases). This CDR3 is built from 16 residues. Trimming took 1 base from V and 8 from J, leaving 20 bases between them. Germline V gene data show CDR1 as MGHRA and CDR2 as YSYEKL. The CDR3 DNA follows: TGCGCCAGCAGCCAAGGGGTGTTCAGGGAGGGTGCCGGCTACACCTTC. Protein product: CASSQGVFREGAGYTF.

This chain links TRBV29-1 with TRBJ2-6; D is possibly TRBD1 or TRBD2 (6 bases each). This CDR3 has 14 amino acids. The germline gives CDR1 SQVTM, CDR2 ANQGSEA. Trimming took 4 bases from V and 2 from J, leaving 9 bases between them. CDR3 sequence: CSVVEGAGANVLTF. The CDR3 bases are TGCAGCGTTGTGGAGGGGGCTGGGGCCAACGTCCTGACTTTC.

J is TRBJ2-3 and V is TRBV5-4; 8 positions agree with TRBD2. CDR1 and CDR2 (germline): SGHNT, YYREEE (reference sequence). The CDR3 contains 15 residues. The J segment lost 5 bases and the V segment lost 3 bases, leaving 8 bases of the junction unmatched. CDR3 protein: CASSSDGGAGDTQYF. As DNA, the CDR3 is TGTGCCAGCAGCTCCGACGGGGGGGCCGGAGATACGCAGTATTTT.

J is TRBJ1-1 and V is TRBV28, with 12 bases aligning to TRBD1. Trimming removed 2 bases from V and 1 base from J; junction bases left unmatched: 5. CDR1 and CDR2 (germline): MDHEN, SYDVKM. The CDR3 is made up of 17 amino acids. CDR3 region: CASSLTGTGGGNTEAFF. The CDR3 DNA follows: TGTGCCAGCAGTTTAACTGGGACAGGGGGCGGGAACACTGAAGCTTTCTTT.

The chain joins TRBV19 to TRBJ2-2; D possibly uses TRBD1 or TRBD2 (6 bases each). Trimming left V 5 bases short and J 4 bases short, with 14 bases between. The CDR3 length is 15 residues. The germline CDR1 and CDR2 sequences are LNHDA and SQIVND (reference sequence). CDR3 nucleotide sequence: TGTGCCAGTAGTGTCGGGGGCGGAATCACCGGGGAGCTGTTTTTT. The encoded protein is CASSVGGGITGELFF.

V is TRBV5-6 and J is TRBJ2-5; D might be TRBD2 (7 bases). The closer fit of TRBJ2-7 to the DNA end suggests the J call may be wrong. This CDR3 contains 15 residues. The germline CDR1 and CDR2 sequences are SGHDT and YYEEEE. DNA for the CDR3: TGTGCCAGCAGCGGAACGGGGGGCCCAAGCTACGAGCAGTACTTC. It translates to CASSGTGGPSYEQYF.

The J gene is TRBJ1-2, the V gene TRBV4-2, with 10 bases that match TRBD1. V trimming: 2 bases; J trimming: 5 bases; junction bases outside the gene matches: 5. CDR1 is LGHNA, CDR2 YNFKEQ, per germline. This CDR3 region has 15 residues. This CDR3 reads CASSQTTGGGYGYTF. The CDR3 DNA reads TGTGCCAGCAGCCAAACGACAGGGGGCGGGTATGGCTACACCTTC.

V and J are TRBV7-9 and TRBJ1-5; D is unresolved. CDR1 and CDR2 (germline): SEHNR, FQNEAQ (reference sequence). V lost 2 bases and J 0 bases, leaving 11 bases between the germline ends. The CDR3 contains 16 residues. The CDR3, as DNA: TGTGCCAGCAGCTTATTCACGGGCTTTAGCAATCAGCCCCAGCATTTT. Translated: CASSLFTGFSNQPQHF.

The V call is TRBV2, the J call TRBJ2-1; D is unresolved. The CDR3 loop spans 13 amino acids. The germline V gene has CDR1 SNHLY and CDR2 FYNNEI. Trimming took 4 bases from V and 4 from J, leaving 8 bases between them. CDR3 in amino acids: CASSVAEYNEQFF. The CDR3 DNA follows: TGTGCCAGCAGTGTTGCGGAATACAATGAGCAGTTCTTC.

The chain uses TRBV6-1 and TRBJ1-2; 10 bases match TRBD1. Germline CDR1 and CDR2: MNHNS and SASEGT. The CDR3 has 15 residues. V lost 6 bases and J lost 4; bases outside the gene matches: 8. Here the CDR3 reads CASSESGTGVYGYTF. As DNA, the CDR3 is TGTGCCAGCAGCGAATCAGGGACAGGGGTCTATGGCTACACCTTC.

The chain employs TRBV11-3 and TRBJ2-2, with unresolved D. The CDR3 totals 12 residues. V was pared by 4 bases and J by 6 bases, with 6 bases between. Germline CDR1 reads SGHNT; CDR2 reads YENEEA. CDR3 bases: TGTGCCAGCAGCTCCCAACCCGGGGAGCTGTTTTTT. Its translation is CASSSQPGELFF.

The rearrangement links TRBV7-7 to TRBJ2-1; possibly TRBD1 for D (5 bases). The V gene lost 4 bases and the J gene lost 0 bases, with 10 bases spanning the gap. The CDR3 has 15 amino acids. Germline assignment: CDR1 SSHAT and CDR2 FNYEAQ (reference sequence). The chain's CDR3 is CASSSGSSSYNEQFF. For the CDR3, the DNA is TGTGCCAGCAGCTCAGGGTCTAGCTCCTACAATGAGCAGTTCTTC.

This clone is a singleton in its sample. The CDR3 DNA follows: TGCGCCAGCAGCACCGCGAGCAGGGGCGGGTCTGGGGCCAACGTCCTGACTTTC. Translated, it gives CASSTASRGGSGANVLTF. V is TRBV5-1 and J is TRBJ2-6; TRBD1 might be the D (6 bases). The CDR3 is 18 residues long. CDR1 is SGHRS and CDR2 is YFSETQ in the germline V gene. Trimming removed 4 bases at V and 1 base at J, with 18 bases between.

The V and J genes are TRBV18 and TRBJ2-7; tentative D call: TRBD1 (6 bases). With 7 bases removed from V and 2 bases from J, the gap between germline ends came to 12 bases. This CDR3 has 13 amino acids. The germline gives CDR1 KGHSH, CDR2 LQKENI. The CDR3 is CASFTGQPYEQYF. CDR3 sequence (DNA): TGTGCCAGCTTTACCGGACAGCCCTACGAGCAGTACTTC. Full variable domain (outside the CDR3, taken from reference TRBV18 and TRBJ2-7): NAGVMQNPRHLVRRRGQEARLRCSPMKGHSHVYWYRQLPEEGLKFMVYLQKENIIDESGMPKERFSAEFPKEGPSILRIQQVVRGDSAAYFCASFTGQPYEQYFGPGTRLTVT.

The chain carries TRBV5-1 and TRBJ2-3; 8 bases are shared with TRBD2. V dropped 4 bases and J dropped 0; count of bases not matched to a gene: 13. The germline gives CDR1 SGHRS, CDR2 YFSETQ. This CDR3 has 18 amino acids. The CDR3 sequence: CASSPNPSSGGSTDTQYF. CDR3 nucleotide sequence: TGCGCCAGCAGCCCCAACCCATCAAGCGGGGGCAGCACAGATACGCAGTATTTT.

Details on this clone: One end of the junction fails to match germline, which may point to a read error. This rearrangement joins TRBV18 to TRBJ2-7, with TRBD2 as a possible D gene (6 bases). The CDR3 is 13 residues long. The V gene's germline CDR1 is KGHSH and CDR2 LQKENI. CDR3 DNA: TGTGCCAGCTCACCGGGGACTCTCGCCCTAATGGACTTC. The encoded protein is CASSPGTLALMDF.

This clone was observed once. The chain employs TRBV28 and TRBJ2-3; D unresolved. The CDR3 sequence is 14 residues long. Looked up from germline, CDR1 is MDHEN and CDR2 is SYDVKM. Trimming removed 3 bases from V and 4 bases from J, with 11 bases in between. This chain's CDR3 is CASSFWSTADTQYF. The CDR3, as DNA: TGTGCCAGCAGTTTCTGGAGCACGGCAGATACGCAGTATTTT.

The chain links TRBV9 to TRBJ2-7, with D perhaps matching TRBD2 (5 bases). The CDR3 is 13 amino acids. CDR1 and CDR2 (germline): SGDLS, YYNGEE. V was trimmed by 0 bases and J by 6 bases, leaving 10 bases between them. Here the CDR3 reads CASSVAWESEQYF. The CDR3 DNA reads TGTGCCAGCAGCGTAGCCTGGGAGAGCGAGCAGTACTTC. Together with reference TRBV9 and TRBJ2-7, the CDR3 gives the full variable domain: DSGVTQTPKHLITATGQRVTLRCSPRSGDLSVYWYQQSLDQGLQFLIQYYNGEERAKGNILERFSAQQFPDLHSELNLSSLELGDSALYFCASSVAWESEQYFGPGTRLTVT.

The chain recombines TRBV19 with TRBJ2-5; 8 positions match TRBD1. The DNA end is more similar to TRBJ2-7, so the J call may be wrong. The CDR3 has 15 amino acids. Germline lookup yields CDR1 LNHDA and CDR2 SQIVND (reference sequence). The CDR3 coding sequence is TGTGCCAGTAGCCCAGACAGGGGCGGCCTCTACGAGCAGTACTTC. It yields the protein CASSPDRGGLYEQYF.

The rearrangement uses TRBV5-4 and TRBJ2-1, with TRBD1 matching 8 bases. There are 17 residues in the CDR3. Unmatched junction bases numbered 11, after V lost 1 base and J lost 5 bases. Germline CDR1 is SGHNT and CDR2 is YYREEE (reference sequence). In DNA form, the CDR3 reads TGTGCCAGCAGCTTGCCCGGGCGACAGGGGTCGAACAATGAGCAGTTCTTC. Amino acid sequence: CASSLPGRQGSNNEQFF. The whole variable domain, filled in from reference TRBV5-4 and TRBJ2-1, reads ETGVTQSPTHLIKTRGQQVTLRCSSQSGHNTVSWYQQALGQGPQFIFQYYREEENGRGNFPPRFSGLQFPNYSSELNVNALELDDSALYLCASSLPGRQGSNNEQFFGPGTRLTVL.